The text below deals with one TCR beta chain. The antigen is not known. With V trimmed by 0 bases and J by 2 bases, 18 bases remained unmatched. There are 20 residues in the CDR3. Germline V CDR1 and CDR2: LGHNA, YSLEER. The data were obtained in a study of tumor and adjacent non-tumor tissue in lung cancer. Whole-study context: Aged roughly 31 to 85 years, patients included under 13 men and five or six women with stage I to III disease. Notes on the study in general: In normal lung, the top 100 clones were significantly more dominant than in tumor. Patients with more diverse tumor TCRs had worse survival.

This sample's RNA came from whole unsorted tissue. The library came from three nested PCR rounds adapted from ARM-PCR protocols. TCRdb reanalysed the multiplex PCR reads using MiXCR and keeps one entry per CDR3 protein. The top ten hold around 25% of the sample, which has around 210,000 distinct CDR3 sequences, about two thirds seen once. The rearrangement uses TRBV4-3 and TRBJ2-7, with 8 positions matching TRBD1. Sequenced: lung tumor tissue. This clonotype was obtained from a man aged 55 to 69 with non-small cell lung cancer. The CDR3 protein is CASSQEGALMTGVVTYEQYF. CDR3 nucleotides: TGCGCCAGCAGCCAAGAGGGGGCCCTTATGACAGGGGTGGTTACCTACGAGCAGTACTTC.